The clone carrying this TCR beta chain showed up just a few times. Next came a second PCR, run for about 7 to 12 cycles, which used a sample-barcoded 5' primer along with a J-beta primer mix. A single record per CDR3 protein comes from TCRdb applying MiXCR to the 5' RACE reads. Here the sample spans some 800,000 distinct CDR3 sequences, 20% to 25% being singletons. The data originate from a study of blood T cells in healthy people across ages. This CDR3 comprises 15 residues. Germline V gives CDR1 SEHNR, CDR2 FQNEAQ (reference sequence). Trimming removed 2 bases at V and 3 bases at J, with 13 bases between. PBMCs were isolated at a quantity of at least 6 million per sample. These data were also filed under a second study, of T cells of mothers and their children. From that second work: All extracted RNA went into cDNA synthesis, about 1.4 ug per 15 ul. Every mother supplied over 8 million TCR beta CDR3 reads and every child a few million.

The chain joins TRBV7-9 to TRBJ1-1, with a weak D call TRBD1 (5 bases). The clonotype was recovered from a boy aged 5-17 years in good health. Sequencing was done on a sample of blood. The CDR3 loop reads CASSLIGRGDTEAFF. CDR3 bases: TGTGCCAGCAGCTTAATAGGGAGAGGGGACACTGAAGCTTTCTTT.